This section outlines one TCR beta chain sequence together with its context. Its antigen is not known. The DNA is omitted, as the CDR3 cannot be located on it reliably, and the CDR3 follows TCRdb's listing. 14 amino acids form the CDR3, both terminal residues included. Germline V gives CDR1 SEHNR, CDR2 FQNEAQ (reference sequence). The sample is drawn from a study of T cells after yellow fever vaccination. Turning to the study itself: For low cell numbers, libraries were made with SMART-Seq v4 Ultra Low Input.

Findings and caveats of the study: Although the secondary response was weaker, it peaked faster, at day 5 versus 15. CD4 and CD8 compartments shared a small share of clonotypes. Sorted repertoires could include abundant contaminating clonotypes from bulk cells.

TCRdb reprocessed the 5' RACE reads via MiXCR and lists one record per CDR3 protein. In the table there are about 120,000 distinct CDR3 sequences, roughly 10% of which are singletons. V gene TRBV7-9 combines with J gene TRBJ2-7; the D call of TRBD1 is as the table states it, not checked on the DNA. The specimen comprised CD8+ T cells sorted from PBMCs, sampled on the day of the yellow fever booster vaccination. This TCR came from a young man who received the YFV17D yellow fever vaccine. This chain's CDR3 is CASSFGPGSYEQYV.